The T cell receptor beta chain under discussion was sequenced for a study of blood T cell repertoires in COVID-19. Background on the study: Sites across the United States, Italy and Spain contributed samples from acute and convalescent COVID-19. Sample material is recorded as cDNA or gDNA derived from T cells, B-cell-depleted T cells, or PBMCs.

The CDR3 contains 12 residues. Germline CDR1 SQVTM, CDR2 ANQGSEA. Trimming took 4 bases from V and 7 from J; bases not matched to a gene: 4. The data were produced by immunoSEQ multiplex PCR, yet TCRdb's version contains in-frame clones alone and is incomplete. This sample yields some 150,000 clones, of which 80% to 85% are seen a single time; over 2.5% belongs to the top ten. This receptor was taken from a human donor with acute or convalescent COVID-19. The donor label of this sample is uncertain. V and J are TRBV29-1 and TRBJ1-2, with 9 bases fitting TRBD1. Sequencing was carried out using peripheral blood. DNA for the CDR3: TGCAGCGTTGGGGGACAGGGCCCTGGCTACACCTTC. Translated, it gives CSVGGQGPGYTF.